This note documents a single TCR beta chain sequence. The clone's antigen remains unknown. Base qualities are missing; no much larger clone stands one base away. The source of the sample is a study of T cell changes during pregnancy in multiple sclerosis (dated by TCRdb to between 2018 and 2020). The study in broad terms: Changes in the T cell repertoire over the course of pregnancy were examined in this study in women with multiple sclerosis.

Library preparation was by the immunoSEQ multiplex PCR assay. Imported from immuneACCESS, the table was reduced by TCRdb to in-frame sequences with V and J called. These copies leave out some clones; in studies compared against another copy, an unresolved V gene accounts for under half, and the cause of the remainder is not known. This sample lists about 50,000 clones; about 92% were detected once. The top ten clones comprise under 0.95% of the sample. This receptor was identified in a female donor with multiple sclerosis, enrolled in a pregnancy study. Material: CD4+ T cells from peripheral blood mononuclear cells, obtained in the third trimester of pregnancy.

The CDR3 has the sequence CAISEPDRGSTEAFF. The DNA sequence follows: TGTGCCATCAGTGAGCCCGACAGGGGAAGTACTGAAGCTTTCTTT. The V gene is TRBV10-3 and the J gene is TRBJ1-1, and TRBD1 aligns with 8 junction nucleotides. Here V drops 2 bases and J drops 5 bases, and the junction holds 7 bases not matched to any gene. The CDR3 sequence holds 15 residues, the cysteine and phenylalanine included. Solely the CDR3 DNA is kept, with 45 bases framed from the first base. CDR1 and CDR2 were assigned from the germline V gene as ENHRY and SYGVKD.